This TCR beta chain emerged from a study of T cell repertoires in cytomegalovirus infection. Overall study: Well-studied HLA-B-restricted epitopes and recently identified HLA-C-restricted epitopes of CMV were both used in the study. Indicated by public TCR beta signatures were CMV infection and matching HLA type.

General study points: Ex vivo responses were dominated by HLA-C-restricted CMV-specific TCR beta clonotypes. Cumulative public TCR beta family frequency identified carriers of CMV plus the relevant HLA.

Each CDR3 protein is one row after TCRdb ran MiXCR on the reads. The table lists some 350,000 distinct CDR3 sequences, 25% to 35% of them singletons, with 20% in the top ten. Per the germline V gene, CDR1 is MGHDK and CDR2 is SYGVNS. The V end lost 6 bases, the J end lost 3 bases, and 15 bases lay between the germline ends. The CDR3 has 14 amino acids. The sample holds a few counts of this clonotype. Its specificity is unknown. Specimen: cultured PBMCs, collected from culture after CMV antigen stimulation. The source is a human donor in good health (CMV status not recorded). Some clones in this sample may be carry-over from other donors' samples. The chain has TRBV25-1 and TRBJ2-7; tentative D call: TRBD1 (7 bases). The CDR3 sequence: CASSNRGLGYEQYF. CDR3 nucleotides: TGTGCCAGCAGCAACAGGGGACTGGGCTACGAGCAGTACTTC.